This T cell receptor (beta chain) was observed in a study of blood T cell repertoires in COVID-19. Study-level background: Acute and convalescent COVID-19 samples came from the United States, Italy and Spain. From T cells, B-cell-depleted T cells, or PBMCs came the material, which was cDNA or gDNA.

V shed 5 bases and J 5 bases; nucleotides not matched to a gene: 1. The CDR3 is made up of 13 amino acids. As processed by the authors: From reference gene primer amplification, estimates of nucleated cell counts were derived. Profiled with immunoSEQ multiplex PCR; TCRdb holds only in-frame clones, not every one. V and J calls and clone size are as listed in that table; D and trimming were resolved from the DNA. The table has about 50,000 clones, about 83% seen once; the top ten hold over 2%. The gene calls are TRBV12-3 or TRBV12-4 and TRBJ2-2, with TRBD1 matching over 8 bases. The sample taken for sequencing was peripheral blood. The sequence was obtained from a woman aged 55-75 years with acute or convalescent COVID-19. CDR3 residues: CASSRTGTGELFF. Here the CDR3 DNA reads TGTGCCAGCAGTCGGACAGGGACCGGGGAGCTGTTTTTT.